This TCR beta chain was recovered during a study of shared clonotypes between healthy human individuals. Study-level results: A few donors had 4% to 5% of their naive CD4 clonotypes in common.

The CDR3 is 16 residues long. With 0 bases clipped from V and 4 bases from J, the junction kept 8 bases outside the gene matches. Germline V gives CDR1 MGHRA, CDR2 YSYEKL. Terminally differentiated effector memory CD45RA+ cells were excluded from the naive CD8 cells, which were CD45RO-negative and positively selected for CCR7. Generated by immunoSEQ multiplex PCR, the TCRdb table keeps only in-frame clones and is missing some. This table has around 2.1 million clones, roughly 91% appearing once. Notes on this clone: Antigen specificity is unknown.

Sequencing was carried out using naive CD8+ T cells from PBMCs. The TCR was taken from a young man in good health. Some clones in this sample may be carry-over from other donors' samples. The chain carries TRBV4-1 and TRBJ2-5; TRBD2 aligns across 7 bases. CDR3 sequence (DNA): TGCGCCAGCAGCCAAGATCGGGGGGTCTGGGGAGAGACCCAGTACTTC. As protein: CASSQDRGVWGETQYF.